The clone carrying this TCR beta chain showed up many times. Its antigen is not identified. The time point here: newly diagnosed GD, antithyroid drugs for less than 3 months. Isolated PBMC RNA provided the starting material for the TCR library. Construction of TCR beta libraries relied on iRepertoire HTBI primers and on Arm-PCR targeting CDR3 regions. TCRdb redid the calling of the multiplex PCR reads with MiXCR, one entry per CDR3 protein. The table shows around 240,000 distinct CDR3 sequences, with 18% occurring only once. The data are from a study of regulatory T cells in long-lasting Graves disease. Study results and limitations: Persistent Graves' disease cases displayed lower TCR diversity than newly diagnosed ones. The researchers studied only peripheral blood, not thyroid tissue.

The data were also submitted as part of a second study, on T cells in Graves' hyperthyroidism and ophthalmopathy. According to that study: Graves' hyperthyroidism was deemed stable given no ophthalmopathy progression within 18 months. The HTBI set primed first-round TCR CDR3 RT-PCR.

This receptor was obtained from a woman younger than 45 with Graves disease. Sequenced material: peripheral blood mononuclear cells (PBMCs), taken at new diagnosis, from a patient treated with antithyroid drugs.

CDR3 nucleotides: TGTGCCAGCAGTTACTCGTCGGGGTCCTACGAGCAGTACTTC. The encoded protein is CASSYSSGSYEQYF. The chain recombines TRBV6-5 with TRBJ2-7; D may be TRBD2 (5 bases). CDR1 and CDR2 from the germline V gene are MNHEY and SVGAGI. The CDR3 length is 14 residues. The V and J ends lost 0 bases and 1 base respectively, with 7 bases between them.